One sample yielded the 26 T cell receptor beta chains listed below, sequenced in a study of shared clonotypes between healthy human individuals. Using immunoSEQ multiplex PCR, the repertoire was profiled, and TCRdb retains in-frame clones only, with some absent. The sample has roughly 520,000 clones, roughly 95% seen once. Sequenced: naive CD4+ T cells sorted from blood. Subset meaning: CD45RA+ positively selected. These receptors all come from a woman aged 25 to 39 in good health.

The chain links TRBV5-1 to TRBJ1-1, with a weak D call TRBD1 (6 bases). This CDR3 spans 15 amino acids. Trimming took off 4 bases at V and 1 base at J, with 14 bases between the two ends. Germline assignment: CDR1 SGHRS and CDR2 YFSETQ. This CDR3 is CASSNQGRGNTEAFF. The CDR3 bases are TGCGCCAGCAGCAATCAGGGGCGAGGGAACACTGAAGCTTTCTTT. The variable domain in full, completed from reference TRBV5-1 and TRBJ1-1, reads KAGVTQTPRYLIKTRGQQVTLSCSPISGHRSVSWYQQTPGQGLQFLFEYFSETQRNKGNFPGRFSGRQFSNSRSEMNVSTLELGDSALYLCASSNQGRGNTEAFFGQGTRLTVV.

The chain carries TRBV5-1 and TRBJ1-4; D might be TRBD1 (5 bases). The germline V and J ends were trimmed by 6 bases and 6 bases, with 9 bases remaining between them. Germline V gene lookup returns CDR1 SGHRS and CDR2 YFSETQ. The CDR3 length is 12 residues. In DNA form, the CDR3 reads TGCGCCAGCAAGGCGGGGGATGAAAAACTGTTTTTT. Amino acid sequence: CASKAGDEKLFF.

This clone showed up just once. CDR3 DNA sequence: TGCAGCGTTGCGGGCAGGGGGGTCTACAATGAGCAGTTCTTC. It codes for CSVAGRGVYNEQFF. This chain links TRBV29-1 with TRBJ2-1, with D tentatively TRBD1 (7 bases). Germline CDR1 reads SQVTM; CDR2 reads ANQGSEA. V lost 4 bases, J lost 3 bases, and 13 bases lay in between. The CDR3 totals 14 residues.

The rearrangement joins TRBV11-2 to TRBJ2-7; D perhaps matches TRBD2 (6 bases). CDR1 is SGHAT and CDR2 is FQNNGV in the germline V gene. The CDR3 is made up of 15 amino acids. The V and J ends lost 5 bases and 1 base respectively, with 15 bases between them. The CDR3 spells CASSPMGGMSYEQYF. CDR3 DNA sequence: TGTGCCAGCAGCCCGATGGGCGGGATGTCCTACGAGCAGTACTTC.

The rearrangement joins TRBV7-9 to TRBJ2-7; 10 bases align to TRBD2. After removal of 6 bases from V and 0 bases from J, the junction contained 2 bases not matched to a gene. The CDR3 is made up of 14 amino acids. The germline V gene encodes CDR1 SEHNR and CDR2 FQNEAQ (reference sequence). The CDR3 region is CASRPSGSSYEQYF. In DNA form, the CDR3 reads TGTGCCAGCAGACCTAGCGGGAGCTCCTACGAGCAGTACTTC.

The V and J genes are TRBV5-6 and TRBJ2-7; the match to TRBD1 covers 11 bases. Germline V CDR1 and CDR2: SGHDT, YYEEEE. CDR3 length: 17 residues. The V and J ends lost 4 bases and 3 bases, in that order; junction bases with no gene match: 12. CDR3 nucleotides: TGTGCCAGCAGCCGTGGACAGGGGGCGGATAGGATCTACGAGCAGTACTTC. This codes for CASSRGQGADRIYEQYF.

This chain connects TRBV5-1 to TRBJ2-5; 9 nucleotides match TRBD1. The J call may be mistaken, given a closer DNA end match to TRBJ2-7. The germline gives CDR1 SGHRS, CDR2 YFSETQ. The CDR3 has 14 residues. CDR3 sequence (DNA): TGCGCCAGCACAGCGGGGACAGGGCAGTACGAGCAGTACTTC. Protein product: CASTAGTGQYEQYF.

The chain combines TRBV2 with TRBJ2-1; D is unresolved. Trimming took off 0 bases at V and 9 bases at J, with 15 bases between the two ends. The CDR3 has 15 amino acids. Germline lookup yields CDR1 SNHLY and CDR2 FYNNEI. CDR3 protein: CASSEALRRQSEQFF. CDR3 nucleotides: TGTGCCAGCAGTGAAGCGCTTCGTAGGCAATCTGAGCAGTTCTTC.

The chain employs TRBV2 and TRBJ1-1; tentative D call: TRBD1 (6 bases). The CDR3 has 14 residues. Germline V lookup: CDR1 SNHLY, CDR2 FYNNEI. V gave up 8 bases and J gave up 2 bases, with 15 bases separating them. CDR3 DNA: TGTGCCAGCGAAATGACAGGAATAAACACTGAAGCTTTCTTT. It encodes CASEMTGINTEAFF.

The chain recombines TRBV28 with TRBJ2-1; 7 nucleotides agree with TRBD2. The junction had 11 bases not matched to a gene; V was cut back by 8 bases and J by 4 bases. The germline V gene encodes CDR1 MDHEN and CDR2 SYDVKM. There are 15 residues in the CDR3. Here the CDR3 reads CASGSSGRRYNEQFF. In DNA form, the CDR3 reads TGTGCCAGCGGAAGTAGCGGGCGACGATACAATGAGCAGTTCTTC.

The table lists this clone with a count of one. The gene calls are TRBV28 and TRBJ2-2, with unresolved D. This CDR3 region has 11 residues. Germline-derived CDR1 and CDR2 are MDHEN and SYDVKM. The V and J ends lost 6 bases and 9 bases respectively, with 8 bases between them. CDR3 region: CASSPFRELFF. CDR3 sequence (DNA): TGTGCCAGCAGCCCCTTTAGGGAGCTGTTTTTT.

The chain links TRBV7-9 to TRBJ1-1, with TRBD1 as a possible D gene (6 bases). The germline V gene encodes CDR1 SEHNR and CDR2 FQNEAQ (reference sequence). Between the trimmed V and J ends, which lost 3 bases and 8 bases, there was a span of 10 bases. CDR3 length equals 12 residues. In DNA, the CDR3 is TGTGCCAGCAGCTTCTTAGGACAGGAAGCTTTCTTT. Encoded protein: CASSFLGQEAFF. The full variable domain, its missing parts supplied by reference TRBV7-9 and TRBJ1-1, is DTGVSQNPRHKITKRGQNVTFRCDPISEHNRLYWYRQTLGQGPEFLTYFQNEAQLEKSRLLSDRFSAERPKGSFSTLEIQRTEQGDSAMYLCASSFLGQEAFFGQGTRLTVV.

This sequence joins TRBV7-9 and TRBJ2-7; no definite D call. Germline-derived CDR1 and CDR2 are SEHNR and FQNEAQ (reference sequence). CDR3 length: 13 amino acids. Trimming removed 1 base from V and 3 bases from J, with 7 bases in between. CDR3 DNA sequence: TGTGCCAGCAGCTTAGGATTCCTCTACGAGCAGTACTTC. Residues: CASSLGFLYEQYF.

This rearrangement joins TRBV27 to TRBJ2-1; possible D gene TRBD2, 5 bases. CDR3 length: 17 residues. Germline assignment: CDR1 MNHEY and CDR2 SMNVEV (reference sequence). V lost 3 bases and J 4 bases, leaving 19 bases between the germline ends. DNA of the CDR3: TGTGCCAGCAGTTTCCTCTCTAGCTCTTGGGGATACAATGAGCAGTTCTTC. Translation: CASSFLSSSWGYNEQFF.

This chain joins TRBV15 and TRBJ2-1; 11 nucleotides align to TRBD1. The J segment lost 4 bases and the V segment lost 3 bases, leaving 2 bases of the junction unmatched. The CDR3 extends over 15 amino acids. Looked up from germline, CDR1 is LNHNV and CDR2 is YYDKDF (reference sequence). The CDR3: CATSSRDRGYNEQFF. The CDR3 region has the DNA TGTGCCACCAGCAGCCGGGACAGGGGGTACAATGAGCAGTTCTTC.

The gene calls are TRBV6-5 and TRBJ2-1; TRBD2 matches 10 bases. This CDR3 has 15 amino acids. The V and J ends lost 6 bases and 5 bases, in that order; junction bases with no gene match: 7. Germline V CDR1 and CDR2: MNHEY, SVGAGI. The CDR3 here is CASRTLAGANNEQFF. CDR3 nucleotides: TGTGCCAGCAGAACCCTAGCGGGAGCAAACAATGAGCAGTTCTTC.

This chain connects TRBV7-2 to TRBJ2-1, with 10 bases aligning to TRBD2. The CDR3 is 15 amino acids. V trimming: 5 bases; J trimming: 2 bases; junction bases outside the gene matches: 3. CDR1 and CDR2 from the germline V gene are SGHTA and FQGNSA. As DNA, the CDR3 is TGTGCCAGCAGCACTACTAGCGGGACCTACAATGAGCAGTTCTTC. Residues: CASSTTSGTYNEQFF.

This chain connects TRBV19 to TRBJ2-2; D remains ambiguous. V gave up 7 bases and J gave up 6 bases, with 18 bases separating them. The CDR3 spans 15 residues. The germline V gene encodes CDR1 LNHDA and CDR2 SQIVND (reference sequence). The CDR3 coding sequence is TGTGCCAGTAAATTTGCGACTTTCGTCCCCGGGGAGCTGTTTTTT. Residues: CASKFATFVPGELFF.

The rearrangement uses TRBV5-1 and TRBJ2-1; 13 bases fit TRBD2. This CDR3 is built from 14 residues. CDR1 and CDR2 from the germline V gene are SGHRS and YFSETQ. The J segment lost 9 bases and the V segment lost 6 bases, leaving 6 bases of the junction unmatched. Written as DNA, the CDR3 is TGCGCCAGCACCGGGACTAGCGGGAACGGTGAGCAGTTCTTC. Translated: CASTGTSGNGEQFF.

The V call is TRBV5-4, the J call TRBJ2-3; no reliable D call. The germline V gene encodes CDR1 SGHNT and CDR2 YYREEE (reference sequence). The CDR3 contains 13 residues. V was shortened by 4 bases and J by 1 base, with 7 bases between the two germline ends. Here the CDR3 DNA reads TGTGCCAGCAGCCCACCGGGCACAGATACGCAGTATTTT. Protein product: CASSPPGTDTQYF.

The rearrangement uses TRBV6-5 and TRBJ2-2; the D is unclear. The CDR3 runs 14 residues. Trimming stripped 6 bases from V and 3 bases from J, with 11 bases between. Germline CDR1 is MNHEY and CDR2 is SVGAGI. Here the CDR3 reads CASRGLGYTGELFF. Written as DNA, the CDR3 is TGTGCCAGCAGGGGCTTAGGGTACACCGGGGAGCTGTTTTTT.

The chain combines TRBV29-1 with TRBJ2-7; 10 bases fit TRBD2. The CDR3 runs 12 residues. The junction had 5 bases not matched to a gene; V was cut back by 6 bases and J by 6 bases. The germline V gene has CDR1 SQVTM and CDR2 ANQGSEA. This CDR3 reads CSVLAGVGEQYF. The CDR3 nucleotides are TGCAGCGTCCTAGCGGGAGTTGGCGAGCAGTACTTC.

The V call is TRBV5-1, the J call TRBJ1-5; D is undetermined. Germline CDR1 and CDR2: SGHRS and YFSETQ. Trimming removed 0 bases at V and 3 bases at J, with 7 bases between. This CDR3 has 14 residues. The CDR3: CASSLDSYNQPQHF. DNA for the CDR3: TGCGCCAGCAGCTTGGACAGCTACAATCAGCCCCAGCATTTT.

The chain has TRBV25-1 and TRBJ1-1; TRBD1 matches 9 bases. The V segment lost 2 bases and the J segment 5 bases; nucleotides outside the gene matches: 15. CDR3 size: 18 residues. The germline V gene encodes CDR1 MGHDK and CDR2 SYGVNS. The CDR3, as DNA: TGTGCCAGCAGTGAAGGCGTTGGGACAGGGCTGATTGGGACTGAAGCTTTCTTT. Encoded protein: CASSEGVGTGLIGTEAFF.

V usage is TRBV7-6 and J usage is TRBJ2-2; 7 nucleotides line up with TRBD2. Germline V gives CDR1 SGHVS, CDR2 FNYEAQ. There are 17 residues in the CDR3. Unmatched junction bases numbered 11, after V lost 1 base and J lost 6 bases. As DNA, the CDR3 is TGTGCCAGCAGCTTAGATTTGGAAAGCGGGACCTCCGGGGAGCTGTTTTTT. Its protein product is CASSLDLESGTSGELFF.

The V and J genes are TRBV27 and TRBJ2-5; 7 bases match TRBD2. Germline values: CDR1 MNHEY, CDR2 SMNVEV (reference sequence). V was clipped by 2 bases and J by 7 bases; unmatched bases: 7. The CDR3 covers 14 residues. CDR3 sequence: CASSLGPGGGTQYF. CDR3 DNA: TGTGCCAGCAGTTTAGGCCCTGGGGGGGGGACCCAGTACTTC.